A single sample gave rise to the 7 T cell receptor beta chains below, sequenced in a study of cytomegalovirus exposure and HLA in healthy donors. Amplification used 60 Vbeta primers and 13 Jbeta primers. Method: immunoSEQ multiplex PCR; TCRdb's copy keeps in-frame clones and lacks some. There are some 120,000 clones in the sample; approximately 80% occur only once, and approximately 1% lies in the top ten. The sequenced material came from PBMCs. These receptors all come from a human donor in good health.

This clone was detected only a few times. The CDR3 bases are TGTGCCAGCAGCTTGGCGGGGACAGGCAAAGGGCCCCAGCATTTT. Translation: CASSLAGTGKGPQHF. The chain recombines TRBV5-5 with TRBJ1-5, with 8 bases lining up with TRBD1. Germline V gene data show CDR1 as SGHKS and CDR2 as YYEKEE (reference sequence). The CDR3 is 15 amino acids. J was trimmed by 9 bases and V by 0 bases; bases with no gene match: 8.

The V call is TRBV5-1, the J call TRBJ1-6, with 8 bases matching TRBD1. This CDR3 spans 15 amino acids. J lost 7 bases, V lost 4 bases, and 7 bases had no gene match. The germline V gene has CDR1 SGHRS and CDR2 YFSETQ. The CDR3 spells CASSPMTGENSPLHF. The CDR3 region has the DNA TGCGCCAGCAGCCCGATGACAGGGGAAAATTCACCCCTCCACTTT. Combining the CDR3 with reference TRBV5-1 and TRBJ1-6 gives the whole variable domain KAGVTQTPRYLIKTRGQQVTLSCSPISGHRSVSWYQQTPGQGLQFLFEYFSETQRNKGNFPGRFSGRQFSNSRSEMNVSTLELGDSALYLCASSPMTGENSPLHFGNGTRLTVT.

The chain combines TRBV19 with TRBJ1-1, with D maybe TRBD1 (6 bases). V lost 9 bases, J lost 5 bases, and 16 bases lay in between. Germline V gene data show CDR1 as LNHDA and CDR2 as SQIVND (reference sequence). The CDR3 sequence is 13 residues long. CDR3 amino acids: CASSEGVGTEAFF. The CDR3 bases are TGTGCCAGCTCAGAGGGGGTAGGAACTGAAGCTTTCTTT.

The CDR3 sequence: CASSLAAWDRKYF. CDR3 bases: TGTGCCAGCAGCTTAGCGGCCTGGGACAGGAAGTACTTC. The chain is built from TRBV7-2 and TRBJ2-7; 8 nucleotides match TRBD1. The CDR3 consists of 13 residues. Germline CDR1 SGHTA, CDR2 FQGNSA. The ends lost 0 bases at V and 11 bases at J; junction bases unmatched: 6.

The CDR3 is CASSRAGGSYQPQHF. In DNA form, the CDR3 reads TGTGCCAGCAGTAGGGCAGGGGGTTCTTATCAGCCCCAGCATTTT. V usage is TRBV9 and J usage is TRBJ1-5; 7 positions agree with TRBD1. Germline V gene lookup returns CDR1 SGDLS and CDR2 YYNGEE. V lost 5 bases to trimming and J lost 5 bases; unmatched junction nucleotides: 10. The CDR3 is 15 amino acids.

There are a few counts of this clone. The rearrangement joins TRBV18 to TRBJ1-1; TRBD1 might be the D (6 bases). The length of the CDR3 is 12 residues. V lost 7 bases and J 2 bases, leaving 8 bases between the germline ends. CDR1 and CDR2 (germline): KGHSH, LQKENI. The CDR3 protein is CASLQGNTEAFF. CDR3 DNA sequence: TGTGCCAGCTTACAGGGTAACACTGAAGCTTTCTTT.

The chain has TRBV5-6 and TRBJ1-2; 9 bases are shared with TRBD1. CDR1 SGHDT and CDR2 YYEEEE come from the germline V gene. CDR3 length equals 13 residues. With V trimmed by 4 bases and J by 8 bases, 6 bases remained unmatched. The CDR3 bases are TGTGCCAGCAGCCCCCGACAGGGGGGAGGCTACACCTTC. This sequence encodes CASSPRQGGGYTF. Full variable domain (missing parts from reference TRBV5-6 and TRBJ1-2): DAGVTQSPTHLIKTRGQQVTLRCSPKSGHDTVSWYQQALGQGPQFIFQYYEEEERQRGNFPDRFSGHQFPNYSSELNVNALLLGDSALYLCASSPRQGGGYTFGSGTRLTVV.